The T cell receptor beta chain under discussion was sequenced for a study of blood T cells in healthy people across ages. Samples had at least 6.5 million PBMCs isolated from them. This CDR3 is 14 amino acids long. V was shortened by 6 bases and J by 0 bases, with 12 bases between the two germline ends. Germline-derived CDR1 and CDR2 are SGDLS and YYNGEE. Whole-study findings and limits: Strong correlation existed between TCR beta diversity and naive T cell percentage. In older individuals, TCR beta diversity per million T cells was lower, falling roughly linearly with age.

On this clonotype itself: What it binds is not known.

Through a sample-barcoded 5' primer and a J-beta primer mix, a second PCR was run for roughly 7 to 11 cycles. TCRdb re-derived calls from the 5' RACE reads in MiXCR, one entry per CDR3 protein. The table lists 1.2 million to 1.5 million distinct CDR3 sequences, approximately 63% of them singletons, with 6.5% to 8.5% in the top ten. Sequenced sample: blood. V is TRBV9 and J is TRBJ2-5, with D possibly TRBD2 on 7 matching bases. This sequence originates from a man between 18 and 29 years old in good health. CDR3 amino acids: CASNAGAYQETQYF. The CDR3 coding sequence is TGTGCCAGCAATGCGGGGGCGTACCAAGAGACCCAGTACTTC.